Shown below are 7 T cell receptor beta chains from a single sample sequenced in a study of CXCR3-negative and CXCR3-positive naive CD8 T cells (dated by TCRdb to the late 2010s). Reads for this sample came from a NextSeq 550. The Human TCR Profiling Kit (MiLaboratory) was used to prepare UMI-labeled 5' RACE TRB cDNA libraries. TCRdb reprocessed the reads, so every CDR3 protein sequence counts as one entry and DNA is not shown. This specimen's table enumerates under 10,000 distinct CDR3 sequences. The ten largest make up approximately 1% of the sample. The specimen was naive CXCR3- CD8+ T cells from blood. The cell subset or site label on this specimen signifies: CD45RO-CCR7+CD27+CD95- naive CD8+ T cells lacking CXCR3 (TNR3-). Receptors were obtained from a human donor in good health. Some clones in this sample may be carry-over from other donors' samples.

This clonotype registers medium-sized by frequency. The gene calls are TRBV3-1 and TRBJ1-2; TCRdb names TRBD1, which stays unverified in the absence of DNA. The CDR3 loop spans 13 amino acids. The V gene's germline CDR1 is LGHDT and CDR2 YNNKEL (reference sequence). CDR3 sequence reads: CASSPGQGYGYTF.

This clonotype is classed as medium-sized by frequency. The rearrangement joins TRBV7-9 to TRBJ2-2; TCRdb reports TRBD1, a call that lacks DNA to check it against. The germline gives CDR1 SEHNR, CDR2 FQNEAQ (reference sequence). This CDR3 has 15 amino acids. The CDR3 is CASSNGQTNTGELFF.

Frequency places this clonotype as medium-sized. The V call is TRBV25-1, the J call TRBJ2-3; absent DNA, TCRdb's TRBD2 call cannot be checked. The CDR3 is made up of 18 amino acids. The V gene's germline CDR1 is MGHDK and CDR2 SYGVNS. The CDR3 loop is CASSASRQLRVPTDTQYF.

By frequency, this clonotype is medium-sized. The chain links TRBV4-2 to TRBJ2-2; TCRdb designates TRBD1, a call that cannot be tested without DNA. CDR1 LGHNA and CDR2 YNFKEQ come from the germline V gene. This CDR3 comprises 16 residues. The CDR3 here is CASSQVPGQGFGELFF.

This clonotype counts as medium-sized by frequency. The gene calls are TRBV5-1 and TRBJ2-7. From germline, CDR1 is SGHRS and CDR2 YFSETQ. This CDR3 has 15 amino acids. CDR3 sequence: CASSFGELFPYEQYF.

V gene TRBV27 combines with J gene TRBJ1-1. CDR1 and CDR2 (germline): MNHEY, SMNVEV (reference sequence). The CDR3 runs 11 residues. This chain's CDR3 is CASKLGVTAFF.

This clonotype registers medium-sized by frequency. This chain's CDR3 is CSARRTRSAYEQYF. The V and J genes are TRBV20-1 and TRBJ2-7. Germline V gene data show CDR1 as DFQATT and CDR2 as SNEGSKA (reference sequence). This CDR3 region has 14 residues.